The 5 T cell receptor beta chains below come from one sample, sequenced in a study of early T cells in non-severe SARS-CoV-2 infection. TCRdb re-derived calls from the 5' RACE reads in MiXCR, one entry per CDR3 protein. The table shows some 71,000 distinct CDR3 sequences, with approximately 10% occurring only once. The sample in question was whole blood, obtained at baseline. Receptors originate from an adult who was a healthcare worker with PCR-confirmed SARS-CoV-2 infection or an uninfected control (not recorded which).

This clonotype was detected only a few times. The rearrangement links TRBV6-2 or TRBV6-3 to TRBJ1-6; D gene uncertain. CDR1 is MNHEY, CDR2 SVGEGT, per germline. CDR3 length equals 16 residues. Trimming took off 4 bases at V and 8 bases at J, with 18 bases between the two ends. The DNA of the CDR3 is TGTGCCAGCAGTTCCCTCGAGGGCGCAGCCGATTCACCCCTCCACTTT. Translated: CASSSLEGAADSPLHF.

In this sample, this clonotype turned up many times. V and J are TRBV6-6 and TRBJ1-3; perhaps TRBD1 as D (5 bases). Trimming took off 0 bases at V and 0 bases at J, with 6 bases between the two ends. Per germline, CDR1 MNHNY and CDR2 SVGAGI (reference sequence). The CDR3 totals 15 residues. The CDR3 reads CASSYSQVSGNTIYF. In DNA form, the CDR3 reads TGTGCCAGCAGTTACTCACAGGTCTCTGGAAACACCATATATTTT.

This clonotype was detected ten times or more. This chain connects TRBV12-3 or TRBV12-4 to TRBJ1-1, with a weak D call TRBD1 (5 bases). The CDR3 spans 12 residues. Deletions cut 5 bases from V and 9 bases from J, with 13 bases between. The CDR3 here is CASSDGTMKAFF. As DNA, the CDR3 is TGTGCCAGCAGTGACGGGACGATGAAAGCTTTCTTT.

This clonotype was seen a few times. The rearrangement links TRBV7-6 to TRBJ1-4, with D perhaps TRBD1 (5 bases). The germline CDR1 and CDR2 sequences are SGHVS and FNYEAQ. Trimming removed 6 bases at V and 7 bases at J, with 18 bases between. This CDR3 spans 15 amino acids. The CDR3 sequence is CASSPQERAFEKLFF. Here the CDR3 DNA reads TGTGCCAGCAGTCCACAGGAGAGGGCTTTTGAAAAACTGTTTTTT.

The gene calls are TRBV7-3 and TRBJ2-5; 7 bases map to TRBD1. Germline CDR1 and CDR2: SGHTA and FQGTGA. The length of the CDR3 is 14 residues. J gave up 5 bases and V 3 bases, and 6 bases lay outside the gene matches. CDR3 loop: CASSLTGSRETQYF. DNA of the CDR3: TGTGCCAGCAGCTTGACAGGGTCTCGCGAGACCCAGTACTTC.